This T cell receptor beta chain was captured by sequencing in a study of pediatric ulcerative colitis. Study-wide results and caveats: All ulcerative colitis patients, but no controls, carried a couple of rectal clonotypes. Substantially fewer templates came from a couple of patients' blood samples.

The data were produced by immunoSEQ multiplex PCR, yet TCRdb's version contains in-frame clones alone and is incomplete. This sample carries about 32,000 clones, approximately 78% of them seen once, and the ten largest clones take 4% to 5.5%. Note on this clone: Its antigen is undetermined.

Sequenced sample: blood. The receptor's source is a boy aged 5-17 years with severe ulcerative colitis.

CDR3 region: CASSPQGSQGRKETQYF. CDR3 bases: TGTGCCAGTAGTCCCCAAGGGAGTCAGGGTCGGAAGGAGACCCAGTACTTC. The chain recombines TRBV19 with TRBJ2-5; either TRBD1 or TRBD2 may fit D (5 bases each). From germline, CDR1 is LNHDA and CDR2 SQIVND (reference sequence). The V gene lost 5 bases and the J gene lost 5 bases, with 24 bases spanning the gap. This CDR3 comprises 17 residues.